This TCR beta chain was profiled in a study of blood T cell repertoires in COVID-19. Turning to the study itself: Sites across the United States, Italy and Spain contributed samples from acute and convalescent COVID-19. Sample material is recorded as cDNA or gDNA derived from T cells, B-cell-depleted T cells, or PBMCs.

The CDR3 consists of 16 residues. With V trimmed by 5 bases and J by 6 bases, 14 bases remained unmatched. Germline CDR1 is MDHEN and CDR2 is SYDVKM. Per the study methods: Reference gene primer amplification yielded estimated nucleated cell counts. This table comes from immunoSEQ multiplex PCR, and its TCRdb copy is limited to in-frame clones, with some not included. V, J and clone size reflect that table, while D and trimming were determined from the DNA. The sample holds about 270,000 clones, about 86% seen once. This clone was found once. Patients at the Seattle site were enrolled during active infection and followed longitudinally.

The sequence was collected from a woman in her thirties with COVID-19, enrolled during active disease. Sequencing was done on a sample of peripheral blood. The chain carries TRBV28 and TRBJ2-3; 7 bases are shared with TRBD1. The CDR3 loop reads CASSRGRDSRVDTQYF. The CDR3 DNA reads as TGTGCCAGCAGTCGAGGCAGGGACAGTAGAGTGGATACGCAGTATTTT.